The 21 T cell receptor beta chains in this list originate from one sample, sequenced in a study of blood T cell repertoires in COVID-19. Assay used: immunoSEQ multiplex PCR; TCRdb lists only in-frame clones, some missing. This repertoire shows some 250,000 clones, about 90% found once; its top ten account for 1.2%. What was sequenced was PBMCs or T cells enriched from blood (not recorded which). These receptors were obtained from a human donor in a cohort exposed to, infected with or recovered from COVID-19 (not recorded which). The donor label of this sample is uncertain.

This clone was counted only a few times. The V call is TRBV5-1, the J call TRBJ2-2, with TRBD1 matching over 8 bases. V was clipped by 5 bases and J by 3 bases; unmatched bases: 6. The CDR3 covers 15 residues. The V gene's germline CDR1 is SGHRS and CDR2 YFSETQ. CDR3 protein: CASSLTGGYTGELFF. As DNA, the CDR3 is TGCGCCAGCAGTCTTACAGGGGGTTACACCGGGGAGCTGTTTTTT. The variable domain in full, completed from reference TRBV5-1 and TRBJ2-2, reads KAGVTQTPRYLIKTRGQQVTLSCSPISGHRSVSWYQQTPGQGLQFLFEYFSETQRNKGNFPGRFSGRQFSNSRSEMNVSTLELGDSALYLCASSLTGGYTGELFFGEGSRLTVL.

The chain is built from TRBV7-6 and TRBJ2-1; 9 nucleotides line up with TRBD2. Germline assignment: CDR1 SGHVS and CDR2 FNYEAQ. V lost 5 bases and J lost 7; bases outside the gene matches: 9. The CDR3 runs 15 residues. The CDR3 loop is CASSEAGGRWNEQFF. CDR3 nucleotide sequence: TGTGCCAGCAGCGAAGCGGGGGGCCGCTGGAATGAGCAGTTCTTC.

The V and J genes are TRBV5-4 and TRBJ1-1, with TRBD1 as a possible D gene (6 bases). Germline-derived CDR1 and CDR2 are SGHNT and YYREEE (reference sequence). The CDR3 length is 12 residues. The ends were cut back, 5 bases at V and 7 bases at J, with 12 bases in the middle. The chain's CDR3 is CASSLGQLEAFF. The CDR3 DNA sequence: TGTGCCAGCAGTCTTGGACAGCTTGAAGCTTTCTTT. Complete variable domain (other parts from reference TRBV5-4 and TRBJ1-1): ETGVTQSPTHLIKTRGQQVTLRCSSQSGHNTVSWYQQALGQGPQFIFQYYREEENGRGNFPPRFSGLQFPNYSSELNVNALELDDSALYLCASSLGQLEAFFGQGTRLTVV.

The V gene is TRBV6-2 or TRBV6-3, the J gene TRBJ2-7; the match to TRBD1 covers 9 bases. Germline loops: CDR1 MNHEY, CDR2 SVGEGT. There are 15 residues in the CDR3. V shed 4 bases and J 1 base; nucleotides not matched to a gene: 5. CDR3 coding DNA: TGTGCCAGCAGTTTCCGGGACAGGGTTTCCTACGAGCAGTACTTC. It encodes CASSFRDRVSYEQYF.

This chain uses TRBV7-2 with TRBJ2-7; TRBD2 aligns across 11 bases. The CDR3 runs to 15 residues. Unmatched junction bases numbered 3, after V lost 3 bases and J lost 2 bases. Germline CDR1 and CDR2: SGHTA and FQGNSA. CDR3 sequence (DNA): TGTGCCAGCAGCTTCCGACTAGCGGGGACCTACGAGCAGTACTTC. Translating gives CASSFRLAGTYEQYF.

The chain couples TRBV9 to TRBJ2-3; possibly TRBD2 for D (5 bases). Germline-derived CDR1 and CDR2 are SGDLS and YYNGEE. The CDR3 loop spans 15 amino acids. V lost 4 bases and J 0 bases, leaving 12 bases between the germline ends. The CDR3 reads CASSRGHLSTDTQYF. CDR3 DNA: TGTGCCAGCAGCCGAGGGCATCTTAGCACAGATACGCAGTATTTT. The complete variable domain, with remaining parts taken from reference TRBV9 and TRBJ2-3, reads DSGVTQTPKHLITATGQRVTLRCSPRSGDLSVYWYQQSLDQGLQFLIQYYNGEERAKGNILERFSAQQFPDLHSELNLSSLELGDSALYFCASSRGHLSTDTQYFGPGTRLTVL.

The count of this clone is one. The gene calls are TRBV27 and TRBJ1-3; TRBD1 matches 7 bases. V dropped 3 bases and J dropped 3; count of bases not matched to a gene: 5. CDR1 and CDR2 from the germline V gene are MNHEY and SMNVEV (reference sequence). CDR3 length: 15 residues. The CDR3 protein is CASSLTGKVGNTIYF. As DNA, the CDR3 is TGTGCCAGCAGTTTGACAGGGAAAGTTGGAAACACCATATATTTT.

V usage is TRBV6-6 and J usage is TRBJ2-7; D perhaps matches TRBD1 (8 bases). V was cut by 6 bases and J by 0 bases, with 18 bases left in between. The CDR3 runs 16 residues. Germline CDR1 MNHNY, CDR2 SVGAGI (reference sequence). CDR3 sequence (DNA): TGTGCCAGCAGAACACAGGGGGGAGGGGGCTCCTACGAGCAGTACTTC. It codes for CASRTQGGGGSYEQYF.

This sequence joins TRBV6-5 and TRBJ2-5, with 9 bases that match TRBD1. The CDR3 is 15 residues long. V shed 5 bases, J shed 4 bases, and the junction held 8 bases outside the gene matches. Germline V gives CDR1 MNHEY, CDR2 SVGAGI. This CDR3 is CASSLQGAGGETQYF. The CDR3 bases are TGTGCCAGCAGTCTACAGGGGGCTGGGGGAGAGACCCAGTACTTC.

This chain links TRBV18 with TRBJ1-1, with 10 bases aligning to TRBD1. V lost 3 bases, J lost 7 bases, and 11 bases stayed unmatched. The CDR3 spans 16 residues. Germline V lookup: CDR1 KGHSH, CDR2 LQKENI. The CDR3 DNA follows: TGTGCCAGCTCACCGGAACCGGGACAGGGGTGGAATGAAGCTTTCTTT. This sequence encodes CASSPEPGQGWNEAFF.

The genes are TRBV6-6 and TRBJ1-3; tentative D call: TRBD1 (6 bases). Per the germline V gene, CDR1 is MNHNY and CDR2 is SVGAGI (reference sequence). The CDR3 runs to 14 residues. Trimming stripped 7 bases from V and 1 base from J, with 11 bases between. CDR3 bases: TGTGCCAGCACCCTAACAGGGTCTGGAAACACCATATATTTT. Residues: CASTLTGSGNTIYF.

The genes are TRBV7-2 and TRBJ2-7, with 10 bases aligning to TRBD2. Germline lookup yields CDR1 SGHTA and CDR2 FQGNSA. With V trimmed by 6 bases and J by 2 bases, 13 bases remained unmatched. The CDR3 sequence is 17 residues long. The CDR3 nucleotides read TGTGCCAGCAGTAGAAGCGGGGGGGCCGGGTGGACCTACGAGCAGTACTTC. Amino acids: CASSRSGGAGWTYEQYF.

The CDR3 spells CASSPNHFDRGDGYTF. The CDR3 DNA reads as TGTGCCAGCAGCCCGAACCACTTTGACAGGGGGGATGGCTACACCTTC. The chain employs TRBV3-1 (or the pseudogene TRBV3-2) and TRBJ1-2; 9 nucleotides agree with TRBD1. This CDR3 contains 16 residues. CDR1 is LGHDT and CDR2 is YNNKEL in the germline V gene (reference sequence). Losses at the gene ends were 4 bases for V and 6 bases for J; bases not matched to a gene: 12.

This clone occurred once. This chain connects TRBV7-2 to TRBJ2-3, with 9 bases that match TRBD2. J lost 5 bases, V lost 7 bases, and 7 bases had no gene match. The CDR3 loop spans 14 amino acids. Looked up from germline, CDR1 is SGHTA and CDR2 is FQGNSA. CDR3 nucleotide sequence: TGTGCCAGCATTCTAGCGGGGCCAGGAGATACGCAGTATTTT. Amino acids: CASILAGPGDTQYF. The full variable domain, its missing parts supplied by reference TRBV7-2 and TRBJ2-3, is GAGVSQSPSNKVTEKGKDVELRCDPISGHTALYWYRQSLGQGLEFLIYFQGNSAPDKSGLPSDRFSAERTGGSVSTLTIQRTQQEDSAVYLCASILAGPGDTQYFGPGTRLTVL.

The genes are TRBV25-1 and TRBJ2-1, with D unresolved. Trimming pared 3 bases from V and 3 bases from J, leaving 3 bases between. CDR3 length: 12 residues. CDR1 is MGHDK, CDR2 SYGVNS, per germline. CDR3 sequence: CASSDGYNEQFF. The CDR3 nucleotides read TGTGCCAGCAGTGACGGCTACAATGAGCAGTTCTTC.

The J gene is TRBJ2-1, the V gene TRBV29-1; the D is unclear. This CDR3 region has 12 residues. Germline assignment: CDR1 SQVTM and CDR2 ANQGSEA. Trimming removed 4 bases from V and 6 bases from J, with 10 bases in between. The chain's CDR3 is CSVGQVGNEQFF. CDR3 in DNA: TGCAGCGTTGGGCAGGTAGGCAATGAGCAGTTCTTC.

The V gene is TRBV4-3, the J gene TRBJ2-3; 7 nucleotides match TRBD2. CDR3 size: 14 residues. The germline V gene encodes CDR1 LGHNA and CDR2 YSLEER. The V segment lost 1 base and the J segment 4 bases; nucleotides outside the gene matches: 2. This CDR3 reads CASSQGLAPDTQYF. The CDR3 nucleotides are TGCGCCAGCAGCCAAGGACTAGCACCAGATACGCAGTATTTT.

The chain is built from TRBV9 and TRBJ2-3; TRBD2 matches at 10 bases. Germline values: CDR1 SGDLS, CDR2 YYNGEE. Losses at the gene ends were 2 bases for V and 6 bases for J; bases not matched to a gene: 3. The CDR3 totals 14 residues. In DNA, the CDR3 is TGTGCCAGCAGCGTTAGCGGGGGGAGTGATACGCAGTATTTT. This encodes CASSVSGGSDTQYF.

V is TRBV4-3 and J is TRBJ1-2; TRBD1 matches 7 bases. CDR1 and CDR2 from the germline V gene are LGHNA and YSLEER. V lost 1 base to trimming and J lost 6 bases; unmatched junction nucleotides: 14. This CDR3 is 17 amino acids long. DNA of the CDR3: TGCGCCAGCAGCCAAGTTCGAACAGGGGTGTCGGTTCATGGCTACACCTTC. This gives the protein CASSQVRTGVSVHGYTF.

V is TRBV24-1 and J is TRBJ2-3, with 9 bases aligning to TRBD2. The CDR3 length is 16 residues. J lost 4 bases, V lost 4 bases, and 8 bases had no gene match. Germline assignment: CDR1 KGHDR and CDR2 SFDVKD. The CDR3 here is CATSEPELAGPDTQYF. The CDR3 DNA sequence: TGTGCCACCAGTGAACCCGAACTAGCGGGCCCAGATACGCAGTATTTT.

This CDR3 is CAITAEGTDTDTQYF. The CDR3 DNA reads TGTGCCATCACCGCGGAGGGGACGGACACAGATACGCAGTATTTT. The chain recombines TRBV10-3 with TRBJ2-3; perhaps TRBD2 as D (6 bases). The germline CDR1 and CDR2 sequences are ENHRY and SYGVKD. Trimming took 7 bases from V and 2 from J, leaving 16 bases between them. The length of the CDR3 is 15 residues.